The text below deals with one T cell receptor beta chain. Participant age was about 18 to 100 years, and participants resided in fewer than 30 US areas. The data were obtained in a study of blood T cell repertoires in COVID-19. Overall study context: The United States, Italy and Spain were the sources of the acute and convalescent COVID-19 samples. The cDNA or gDNA used as material had been derived from T cells, B-cell-depleted T cells, or PBMCs.

In the source study's methods: Reference gene primer amplification yielded estimated nucleated cell counts. Only in-frame clones appear in the TCRdb table, and some are missing; sequencing was by immunoSEQ multiplex PCR. V and J calls and clone size are as listed in that table; D and trimming were resolved from the DNA. The repertoire has about 430,000 clones, over 75% of them found once; the top ten carry 1.2% to 1.5%. Germline V gene data show CDR1 as WNHNN and CDR2 as SYGVQD (reference sequence). Trimming cost V 5 bases and J 5 bases, with 10 bases left between them. CDR3 length: 13 residues. Sequencing was performed on PBMCs or T cells enriched from blood (not recorded which). The source of this sequence is a woman younger than 35 who had been exposed to COVID-19. The chain couples TRBV10-1 to TRBJ1-5, with D tentatively TRBD1 (5 bases). The CDR3 bases are TGCGCCAGCAGTCCCTCGGGGGATCAGCCCCAGCATTTT. Translation gives CASSPSGDQPQHF.